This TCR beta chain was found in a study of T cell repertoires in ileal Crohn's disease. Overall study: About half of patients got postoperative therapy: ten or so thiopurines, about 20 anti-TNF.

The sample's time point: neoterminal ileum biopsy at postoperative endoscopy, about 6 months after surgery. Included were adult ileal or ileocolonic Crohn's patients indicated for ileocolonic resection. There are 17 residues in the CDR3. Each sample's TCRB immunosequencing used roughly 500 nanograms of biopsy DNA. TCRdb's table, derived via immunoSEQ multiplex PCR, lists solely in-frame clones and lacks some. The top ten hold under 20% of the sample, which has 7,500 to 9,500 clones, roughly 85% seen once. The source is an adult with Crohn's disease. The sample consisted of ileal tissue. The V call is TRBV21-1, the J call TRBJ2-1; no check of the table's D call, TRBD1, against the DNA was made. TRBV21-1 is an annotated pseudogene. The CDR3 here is CASSKFRAWSSYNEQFF. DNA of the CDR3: TGTGCCAGCAGCAAGTTCAGGGCCTGGAGCTCCTACAATGAGCAGTTCTTC.